The clone carrying this T cell receptor beta chain was seen more than once but under ten times. The antigen is undetermined. This record belongs to a study of vaccination and CD4 T cells after COVID-19. Across the study: Typically, post-vaccine samples were obtained a median roughly 70 days after dose two, within a range of 14 to 241. Stimulation used overlapping spike peptides from SARS-CoV-2, HCoV-NL63, HCoV-OC43 and HCoV-229E.

General observations from the study: Convalescent patients showed a median roughly 90% of reactive clones that were seen only post-vaccination.

There are 13 residues in the CDR3. CDR1 and CDR2 (germline): ENHRY, SYGVKD. The germline V and J ends were trimmed by 3 bases and 2 bases, with 7 bases remaining between them. Scientists ran DNA taken from cultured CD4+ T cells through the Oncomine TCR Beta short-read assay for sequencing. TCRdb re-analysed the PCR reads in MiXCR, keeping a single row per CDR3 protein. The data show about 20,000 distinct CDR3 sequences, approximately 52% seen once. Treatment denoted: approximately nine-day PBMC culture with coronavirus spike peptide pools or control peptides (ViraFEST assay). The sequencing here drew on CD4+ T cells from blood, cultured in vitro, taken after SARS-CoV-2 vaccination. The V gene is TRBV10-3, the J gene TRBJ1-1; D gene uncertain. The sequence was obtained from a human donor who had recovered from COVID-19. The CDR3 nucleotides are TGTGCCATCAGTGATTGGTCTAACACTGAAGCTTTCTTT. Translating gives CAISDWSNTEAFF.